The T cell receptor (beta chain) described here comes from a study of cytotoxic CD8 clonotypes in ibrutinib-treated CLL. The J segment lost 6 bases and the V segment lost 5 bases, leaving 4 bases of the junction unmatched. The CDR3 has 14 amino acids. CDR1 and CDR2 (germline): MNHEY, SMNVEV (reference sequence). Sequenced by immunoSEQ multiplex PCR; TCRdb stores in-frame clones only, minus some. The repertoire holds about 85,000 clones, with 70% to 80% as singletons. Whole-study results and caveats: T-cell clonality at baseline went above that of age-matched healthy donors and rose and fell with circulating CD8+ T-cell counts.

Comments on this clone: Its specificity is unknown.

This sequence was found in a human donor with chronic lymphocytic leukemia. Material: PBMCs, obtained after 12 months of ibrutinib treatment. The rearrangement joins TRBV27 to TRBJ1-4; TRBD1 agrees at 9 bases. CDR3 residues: CASSPWTGDEKLFF. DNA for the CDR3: TGTGCCAGCAGTCCCTGGACAGGGGATGAAAAACTGTTTTTT. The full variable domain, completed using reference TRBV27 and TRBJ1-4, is EAQVTQNPRYLITVTGKKLTVTCSQNMNHEYMSWYRQDPGLGLRQIYYSMNVEVTDKGDVPEGYKVSRKEKRNFPLILESPSPNQTSLYFCASSPWTGDEKLFFGSGTQLSVL.